The sequence of this T cell receptor beta chain was determined in a study of T cells after yellow fever vaccination. Study-wide findings and caveats: Subsequent booster samples again held most clones from primary vaccination (96% CD4, approximately 85% CD8).

TCRdb redid the calling of the 5' RACE reads with MiXCR, one entry per CDR3 protein. This sample has a few hundred thousand distinct CDR3 sequences, with less than 9.5% found just once. This clonotype was detected only a few times. What it binds is not known. This CDR3 has 13 residues. Trimming shortened V by 3 bases and J by 3 bases, and 9 bases separated the two germline ends. This clonotype originated in a man between 18 and 35 years old who received the YFV17D yellow fever vaccine. The V call is TRBV12-3 or TRBV12-4, the J call TRBJ2-7; D ambiguous. This specimen was CD4+ T cells sorted from PBMCs, taken 5 days after the yellow fever booster vaccination. CDR3 region: CASSFVRIYEQYF. The DNA of the CDR3 is TGTGCCAGCAGTTTTGTCAGAATCTACGAGCAGTACTTC.